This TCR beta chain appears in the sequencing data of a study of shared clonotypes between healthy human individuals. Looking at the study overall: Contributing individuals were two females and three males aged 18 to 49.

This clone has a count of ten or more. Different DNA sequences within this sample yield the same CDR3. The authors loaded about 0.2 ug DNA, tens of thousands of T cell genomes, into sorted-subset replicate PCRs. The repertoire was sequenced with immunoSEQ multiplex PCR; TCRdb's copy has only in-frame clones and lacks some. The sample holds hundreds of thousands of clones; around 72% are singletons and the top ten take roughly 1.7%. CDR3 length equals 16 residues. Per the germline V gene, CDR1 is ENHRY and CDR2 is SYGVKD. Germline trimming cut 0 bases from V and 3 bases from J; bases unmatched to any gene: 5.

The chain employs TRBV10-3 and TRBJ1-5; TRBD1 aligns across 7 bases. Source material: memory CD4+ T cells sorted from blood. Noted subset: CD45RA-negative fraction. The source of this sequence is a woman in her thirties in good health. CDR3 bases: TGTGCCATCAGTGAGTCTGTAGGGGGCATCAATCAGCCCCAGCATTTT. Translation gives CAISESVGGINQPQHF.